This T cell receptor (beta chain) is drawn from a study of T-cell memory formation after mild COVID-19. Overall study: Largely, TCR clusters stayed within a single donor. Findings and limits, study-wide: Of the contracting clones, CD4+ ones lay mainly in CM and EM, and CD8+ ones in EMRA.

The CDR3 is 14 amino acids. The germline V and J ends were trimmed by 0 bases and 1 base, with 9 bases remaining between them. CDR1 is DFQATT, CDR2 SNEGSKA, per germline (reference sequence). In regard to this clonotype: Its target is not known.

TCRdb reprocessed the 5' RACE reads via MiXCR and lists one record per CDR3 protein. The sample includes roughly 280,000 distinct CDR3 sequences, approximately 8% of them seen just once. The material sequenced was PBMCs or a T cell subset sorted from them (not recorded which). V is TRBV20-1 and J is TRBJ1-1; D remains ambiguous. The clonotype comes from a man younger than 30 who had mild COVID-19 (a few samples of this study predate the infection). Cell type and time point are not known. The CDR3 region has the DNA TGCAGTGCTAGAGATAGCCGGGGGAACACTGAAGCTTTCTTT. This sequence encodes CSARDSRGNTEAFF.